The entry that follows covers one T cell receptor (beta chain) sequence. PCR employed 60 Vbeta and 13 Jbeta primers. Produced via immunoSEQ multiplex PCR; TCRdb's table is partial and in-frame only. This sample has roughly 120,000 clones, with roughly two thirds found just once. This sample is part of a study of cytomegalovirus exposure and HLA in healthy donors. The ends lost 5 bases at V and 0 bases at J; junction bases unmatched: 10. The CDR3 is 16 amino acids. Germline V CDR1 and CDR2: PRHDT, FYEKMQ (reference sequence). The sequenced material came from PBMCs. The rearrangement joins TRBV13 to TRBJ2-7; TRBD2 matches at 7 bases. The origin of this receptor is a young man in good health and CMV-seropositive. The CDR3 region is CASSPTGGRDSYEQYF. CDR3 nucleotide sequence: TGTGCCAGCAGCCCGACTGGCGGGAGAGACTCCTACGAGCAGTACTTC.